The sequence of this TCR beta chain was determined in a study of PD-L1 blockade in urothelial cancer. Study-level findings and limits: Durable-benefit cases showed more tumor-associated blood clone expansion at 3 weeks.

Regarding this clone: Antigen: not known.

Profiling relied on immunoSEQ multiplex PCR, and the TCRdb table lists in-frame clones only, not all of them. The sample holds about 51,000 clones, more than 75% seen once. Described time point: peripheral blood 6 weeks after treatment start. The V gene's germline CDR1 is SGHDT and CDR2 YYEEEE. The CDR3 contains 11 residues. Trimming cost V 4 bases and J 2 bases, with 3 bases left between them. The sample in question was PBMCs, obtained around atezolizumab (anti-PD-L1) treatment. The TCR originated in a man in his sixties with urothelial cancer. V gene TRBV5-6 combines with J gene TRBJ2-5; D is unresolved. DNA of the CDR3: TGTGCCAGCAGCACACAAGAGACCCAGTACTTC. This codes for CASSTQETQYF.